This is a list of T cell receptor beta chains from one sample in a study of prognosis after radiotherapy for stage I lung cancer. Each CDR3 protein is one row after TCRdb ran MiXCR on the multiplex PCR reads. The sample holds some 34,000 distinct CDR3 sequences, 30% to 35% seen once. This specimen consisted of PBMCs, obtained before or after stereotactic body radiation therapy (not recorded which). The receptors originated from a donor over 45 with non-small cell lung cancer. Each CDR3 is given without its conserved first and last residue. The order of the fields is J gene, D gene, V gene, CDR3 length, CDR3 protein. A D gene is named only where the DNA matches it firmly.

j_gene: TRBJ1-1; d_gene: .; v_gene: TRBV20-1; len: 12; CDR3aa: SARDPQGSTEAF
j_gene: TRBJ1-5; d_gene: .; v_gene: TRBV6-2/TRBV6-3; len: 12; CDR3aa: ASRRRGDNHPQN
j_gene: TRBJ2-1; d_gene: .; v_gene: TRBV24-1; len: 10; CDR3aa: ATSPSADEQF
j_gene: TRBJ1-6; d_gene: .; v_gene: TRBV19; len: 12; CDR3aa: ASSTGQLNSPLH
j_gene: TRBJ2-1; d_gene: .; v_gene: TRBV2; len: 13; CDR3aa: ASSERAGAYNEQF
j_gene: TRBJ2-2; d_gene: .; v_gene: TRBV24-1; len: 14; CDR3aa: ATSDLQGPHPGELF
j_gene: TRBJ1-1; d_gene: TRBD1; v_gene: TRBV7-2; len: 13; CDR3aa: ASSLTTGGITEAF
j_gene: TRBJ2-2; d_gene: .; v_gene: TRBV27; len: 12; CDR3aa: ASSRLPNTGELF
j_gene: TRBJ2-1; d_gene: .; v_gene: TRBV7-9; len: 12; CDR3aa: ASSLAQGTGEQF
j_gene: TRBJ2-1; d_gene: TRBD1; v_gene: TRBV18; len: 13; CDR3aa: ASSLVTGTVDEQF
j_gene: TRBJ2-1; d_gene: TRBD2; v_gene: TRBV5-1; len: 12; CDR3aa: ASQVGGAYNEQF
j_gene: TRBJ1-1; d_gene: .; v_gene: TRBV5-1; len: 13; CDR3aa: ASSLEAWRSTEAF
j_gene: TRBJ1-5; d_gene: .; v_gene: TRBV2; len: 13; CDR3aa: ASRARRGDDQPQH
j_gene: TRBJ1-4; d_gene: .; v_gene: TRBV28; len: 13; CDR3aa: ASSSRDPSREKLF
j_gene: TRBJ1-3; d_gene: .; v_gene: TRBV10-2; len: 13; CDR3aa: ASNQPRDSGNTIY
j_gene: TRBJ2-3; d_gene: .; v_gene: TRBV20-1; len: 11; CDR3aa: SAREPGPKKQY
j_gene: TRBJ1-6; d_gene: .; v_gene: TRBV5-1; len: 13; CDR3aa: ASSLEGGGNSPLH
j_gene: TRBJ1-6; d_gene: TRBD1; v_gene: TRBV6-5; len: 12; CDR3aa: ASSFRDRESPLH
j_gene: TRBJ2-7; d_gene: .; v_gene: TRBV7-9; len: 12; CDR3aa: ASSFGGLIYEQY
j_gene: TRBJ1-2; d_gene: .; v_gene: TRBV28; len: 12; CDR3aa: ATRRAGNNYGYT
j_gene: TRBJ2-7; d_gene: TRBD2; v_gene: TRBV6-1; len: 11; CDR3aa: ASRETSGNEQY
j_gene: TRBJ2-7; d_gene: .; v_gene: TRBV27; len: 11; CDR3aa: ASSLRWSYEQY
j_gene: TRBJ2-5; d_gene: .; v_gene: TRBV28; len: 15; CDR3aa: ASSLGLRGRYGETQY
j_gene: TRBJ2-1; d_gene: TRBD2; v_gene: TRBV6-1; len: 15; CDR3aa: ASMGLNLAGIRNEQF
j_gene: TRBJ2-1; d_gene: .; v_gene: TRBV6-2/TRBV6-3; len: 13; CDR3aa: ASSPRVVGYNEQF
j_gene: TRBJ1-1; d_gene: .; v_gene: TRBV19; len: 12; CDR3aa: ASRTGPSNTEAF
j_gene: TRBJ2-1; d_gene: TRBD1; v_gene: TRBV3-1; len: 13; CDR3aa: ASSQTGSRAGEQF